The T cell receptor beta chain under discussion was sequenced for a study of cytomegalovirus exposure and HLA in healthy donors. The overall study: In a later analysis, the roughly 120 validation repertoires were reported to have used the same platform as the 600 to 700 first-cohort repertoires. Overall study findings and caveats: For cytomegalovirus status, the classifier reportedly gave diagnoses with high specificity and sensitivity. In vitro, a few CMV-associated chains proved specific for CMV antigens.

Separation from the approximately 690-subject first cohort characterized the approximately 120-subject validation cohort, to which the donors belonged. Germline CDR1 SGHAT, CDR2 FQNNGV. V lost 0 bases and J lost 9; bases outside the gene matches: 6. The CDR3 spans 15 residues. Data came from immunoSEQ multiplex PCR; TCRdb stores just in-frame clones and leaves some out. The table has fewer than 90,000 clones, roughly 95% seen once. About this clone itself: What it recognizes is unknown.

Sequenced material: PBMCs. This TCR derives from a woman younger than 30 in good health and CMV-seropositive. The chain combines TRBV11-2 with TRBJ2-1; TRBD2 matches at 9 bases. The CDR3 region has the DNA TGTGCCAGCAGCTTAGAAGGGCGGGGGGGCCTTGAGCAGTTCTTC. This gives the protein CASSLEGRGGLEQFF.